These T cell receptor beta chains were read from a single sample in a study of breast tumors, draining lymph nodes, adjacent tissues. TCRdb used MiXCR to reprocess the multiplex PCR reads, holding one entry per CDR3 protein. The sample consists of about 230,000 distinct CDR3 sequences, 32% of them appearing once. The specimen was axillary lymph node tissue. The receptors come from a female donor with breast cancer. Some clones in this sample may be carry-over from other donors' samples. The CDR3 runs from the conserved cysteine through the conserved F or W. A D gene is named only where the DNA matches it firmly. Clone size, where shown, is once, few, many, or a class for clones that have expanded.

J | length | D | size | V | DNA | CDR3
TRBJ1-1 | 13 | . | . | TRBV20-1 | TGCAGTGCCCCGGGAGACATGAACACTGAAGCTTTCTTT | CSAPGDMNTEAFF
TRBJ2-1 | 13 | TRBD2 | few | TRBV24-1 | TGTGCCACCAGGACTAGCGGGAGTAATGAGCAGTTCTTC | CATRTSGSNEQFF
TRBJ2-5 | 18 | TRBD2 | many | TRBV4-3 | TGCGCCAGCAGCCAAGAGGGACTAGCGGGAGGGCTGGGAGAGACCCAGTACTTC | CASSQEGLAGGLGETQYF
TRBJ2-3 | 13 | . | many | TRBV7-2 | TGTGCCAGCAGCTCCCAAGGGACTCTTACGCAGTATTTT | CASSSQGTLTQYF
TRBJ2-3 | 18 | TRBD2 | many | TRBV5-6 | TGTGCCAGCAGCCCTCGGCTAGCGGGAGGGGGGAGCACAGATACGCAGTATTTT | CASSPRLAGGGSTDTQYF
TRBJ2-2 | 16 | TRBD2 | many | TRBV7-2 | TGTGCCAGCAGCTTGGGGGGGACTAGGTTGTCCGGGGAGCTGTTTTTT | CASSLGGTRLSGELFF
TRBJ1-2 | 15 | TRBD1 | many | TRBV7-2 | TGTGCCAGCAGCTTAGGGGACAGGTTTTTCTATGGCTACACCTTC | CASSLGDRFFYGYTF
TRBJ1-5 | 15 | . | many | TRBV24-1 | TGTGCCACCAGTGACACCGGGACTAATAGTAAGACCCAGCATTTT | CATSDTGTNSKTQHF
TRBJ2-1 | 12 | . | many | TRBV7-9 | TGTGCCAGCAGCCGGACAGACAATGAGCAGTTCTTC | CASSRTDNEQFF
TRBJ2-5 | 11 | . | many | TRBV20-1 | TGCAGTGCTCCGACAGGCGAGACCCAGTCCTTC | CSAPTGETQSF
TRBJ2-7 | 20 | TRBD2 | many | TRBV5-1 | TGCGCCAGCAGCTTGTCGGCTAGCGGGAGGGGAGTTGGGTTCGAGGGGGAGCAGTACTTC | CASSLSASGRGVGFEGEQYF
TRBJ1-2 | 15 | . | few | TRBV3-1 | TGTGCCAGCAGCCAAGGACGGGGGGTTGGGAATGGCTACACCTTC | CASSQGRGVGNGYTF
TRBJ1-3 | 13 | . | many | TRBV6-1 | TGTGCCAGCCAATACCCATCTGGAAACACCATATATTTT | CASQYPSGNTIYF
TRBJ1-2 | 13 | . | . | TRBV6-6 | TGTGCCAGCAGTTACAAAAGGGGTTCTGGCTACACCTTC | CASSYKRGSGYTF
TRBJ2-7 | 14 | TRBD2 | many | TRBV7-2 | TGTGCCAGCGGAAGAAGGACTAGCGACTACGAGCAGTACTTC | CASGRRTSDYEQYF
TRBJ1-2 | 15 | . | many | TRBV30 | TGTGCCTGGAGTGTAGTGGGGGTAGGGGGCTATGGCTACACCTTC | CAWSVVGVGGYGYTF
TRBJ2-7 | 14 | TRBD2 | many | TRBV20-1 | TGCAGTGCTCGCGGGGGGGGGATCTACTACGAGCAGTACTTC | CSARGGGIYYEQYF
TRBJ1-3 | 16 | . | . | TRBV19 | TGTGCCAGTAGTCCCCTCGGGGAAGGGGCCGGAAACACCATATATTTT | CASSPLGEGAGNTIYF
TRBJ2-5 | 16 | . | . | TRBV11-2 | TGTGCCAGCAGCCCTACCCCAACTACCAGGGCCGAGACCCAGTACTTC | CASSPTPTTRAETQYF
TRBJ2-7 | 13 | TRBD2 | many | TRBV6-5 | TGTGCCAGCAGTTACTGGGGGGGGAGCGAGCAGTACTTC | CASSYWGGSEQYF
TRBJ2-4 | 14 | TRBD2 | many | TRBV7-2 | TGTGCCAGCAGCTTTACGGGAGGGCAAAACATTCAGTACTTC | CASSFTGGQNIQYF
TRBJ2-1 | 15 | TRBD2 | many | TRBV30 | TGTGCCTGGAGTTGGCAAGCGGGAGGGCCGTATGAGCAGTTCTTC | CAWSWQAGGPYEQFF
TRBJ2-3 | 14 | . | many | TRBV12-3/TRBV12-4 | TGTGCCAGCATGGACAACCCAAAACCCGATACGCAGTATTTT | CASMDNPKPDTQYF
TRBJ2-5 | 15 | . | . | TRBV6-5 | TGTGCCAGCAGTTACGAGACGGGAGTCGGGGAGACCCAGTACTTC | CASSYETGVGETQYF
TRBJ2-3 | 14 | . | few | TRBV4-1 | TGCGCCAGCAGCCAAGGTGGGGGCGCAGATACGCAGTATTTT | CASSQGGGADTQYF
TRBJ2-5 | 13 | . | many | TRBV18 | TGTGCCAGCTCACCAGTAGCGCAAGAGACCCAGTACTTC | CASSPVAQETQYF
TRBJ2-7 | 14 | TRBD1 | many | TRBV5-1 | TGCGCCAGCACCCTGACAGGGGGCAACTACGAGCAGTACTTC | CASTLTGGNYEQYF
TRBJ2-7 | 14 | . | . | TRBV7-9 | TGTGCCGGCAGCTCCCAGGGGGGCTGGGGGGAGCAATACTTC | CAGSSQGGWGEQYF
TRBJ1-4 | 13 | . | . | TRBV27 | TGTGCCAGCAGTTTCCATGGTGGAGAAAAACTGTTTTTT | CASSFHGGEKLFF
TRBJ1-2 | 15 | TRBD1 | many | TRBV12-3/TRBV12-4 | TGTGCCAGCAGACCGACCGGGACAGGGAACTATGGCTACACCTTC | CASRPTGTGNYGYTF
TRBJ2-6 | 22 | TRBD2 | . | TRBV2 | TGTGCCAGCAGTGAAGTACTAGCGGGAGTCCCCGGGCTGTGCTCTGGGGCCAACGTCCTGACTTTC | CASSEVLAGVPGLCSGANVLTF
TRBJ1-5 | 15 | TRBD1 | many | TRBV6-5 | TGTGCCAGCAGTTACGCAGGGGGCACCGATCAGCCCCAGCATTTT | CASSYAGGTDQPQHF
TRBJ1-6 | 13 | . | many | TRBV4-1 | TGCGCCAGCAGCCAAGATAGGGGTTCACCCCTCCACTTT | CASSQDRGSPLHF
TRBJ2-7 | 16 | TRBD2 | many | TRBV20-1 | TGCAGTGCTAGAGATCCAATACTAGCGGCAGCCTACGAGCAGTACTTC | CSARDPILAAAYEQYF
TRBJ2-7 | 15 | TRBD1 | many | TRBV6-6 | TGTGCCAGCAGTTACCCGGGACAGGGGGCGCGTGAGCAGTACTTC | CASSYPGQGAREQYF
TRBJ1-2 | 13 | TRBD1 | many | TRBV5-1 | TGCGCCAGCAGCTTGCCGGGACAGCATGGCTACACCTTC | CASSLPGQHGYTF
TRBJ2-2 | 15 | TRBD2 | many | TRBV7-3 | TGTGCCAGCAGCCCGGGGGGACCGAACACCGGGGAGCTGTTTTTT | CASSPGGPNTGELFF
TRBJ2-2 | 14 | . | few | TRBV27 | TGTGCCAGCAGAGATCAGCGAAACACCGGGGAGCTGTTTTTT | CASRDQRNTGELFF
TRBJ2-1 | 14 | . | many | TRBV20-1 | TGCAGTGCTAGTGGACAAACCTCCTACAATGAGCAGTTCTTC | CSASGQTSYNEQFF
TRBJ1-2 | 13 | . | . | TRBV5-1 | TGCGCCAGCAGCTTGGAGGCAGGGTCTGGAAACACCTTC | CASSLEAGSGNTF
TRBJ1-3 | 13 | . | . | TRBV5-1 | TGCGCCAGTAGCTTGGACAAGGACAGCACCATATATTTT | CASSLDKDSTIYF
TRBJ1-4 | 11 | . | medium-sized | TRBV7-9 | TGTGCCAGCAGCGGCGGATCGGAACTGTTTTTT | CASSGGSELFF
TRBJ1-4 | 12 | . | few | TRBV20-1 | TGCAGTGCTAGCCAGGGCGGCGAAAAACTGTTTTTT | CSASQGGEKLFF
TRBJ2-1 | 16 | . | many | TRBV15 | TGTGCCACCAGCAGGGAAGGGGTTGCGAGAGGAAATGAGCAGTTCTTC | CATSREGVARGNEQFF
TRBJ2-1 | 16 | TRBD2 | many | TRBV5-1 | TGCGCCAGCAGCTTGGTGCTAGCGGGAGGGGGTAGTGAGCAGTTCTTC | CASSLVLAGGGSEQFF
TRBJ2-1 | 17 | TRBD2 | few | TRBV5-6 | TGTGCCAGCAGCATTGTAAACGGACTAGGATCCTACAATGAGCAGTTCTTC | CASSIVNGLGSYNEQFF
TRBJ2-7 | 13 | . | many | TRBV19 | TGTGCCAGTAGTTGGGCTGTTTTCCACGAGCAGTACTTC | CASSWAVFHEQYF
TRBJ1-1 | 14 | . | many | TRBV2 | TGTGCCAGCAGGGGGACACCAATGAACACTGAAGCTTTCTTT | CASRGTPMNTEAFF
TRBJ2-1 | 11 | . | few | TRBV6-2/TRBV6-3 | TGTGCCAGCAGTCACCCCGGGCTTCAGTTCTTC | CASSHPGLQFF
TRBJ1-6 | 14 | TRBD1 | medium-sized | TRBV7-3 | TGTGCCAGCAGCTCGGACAGGGGGGGATCACCCCTCCACTTT | CASSSDRGGSPLHF
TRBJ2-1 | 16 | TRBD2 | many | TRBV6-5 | TGTGCCAGCAGTTACTCTACTAGCGGGATGAATCATGAGCAGTTCTTC | CASSYSTSGMNHEQFF
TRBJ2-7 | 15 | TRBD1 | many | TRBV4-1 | TGCGCCAGCAGCCAAGCGGGGACAGGGCAAAACGAGCAGTACTTC | CASSQAGTGQNEQYF
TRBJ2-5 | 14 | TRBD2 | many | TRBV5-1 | TGCGCCAGCAGCTTGGTAGCGGGGGAAGAGACCCAGTACTTC | CASSLVAGEETQYF
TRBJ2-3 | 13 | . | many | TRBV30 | TGTGCCTGGGCATCTCTTAGCACAGATACGCAGTATTTT | CAWASLSTDTQYF
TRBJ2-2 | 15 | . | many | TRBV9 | TGTGCCAGCAGGCTAGGGACCGTGAACACCGGGGAGCTGTCTTTT | CASRLGTVNTGELSF
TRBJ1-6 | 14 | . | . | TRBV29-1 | TGCAGCGTTTTGCGGGACGGCGCTAATTCACCCCTCCACTTT | CSVLRDGANSPLHF
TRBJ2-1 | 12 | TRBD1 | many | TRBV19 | TGTGCCAGTTCCGGGACAGGGACTTCTGGGTTCTTC | CASSGTGTSGFF
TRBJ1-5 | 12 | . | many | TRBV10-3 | TGTGCCATCAGCGGTAGCAATCAGCCCCAGCATTTT | CAISGSNQPQHF
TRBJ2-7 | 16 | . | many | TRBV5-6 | TGTGCCAGCAGTACCTTTGAGTGGACAAATACCTACGAGCAGTACTTC | CASSTFEWTNTYEQYF
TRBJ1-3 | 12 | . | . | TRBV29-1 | TGCAGCGTTGATACAGGGGGAAACACCATATATTTT | CSVDTGGNTIYF